These 20 T cell receptor beta chains share one sample of origin, sequenced in a study of T-cell reconstitution after alpha-beta-depleted transplantation in children. Unique molecular identifiers featured in how the TCRbeta library was prepared. TCRdb called the PCR reads again in MiXCR, with one record for every CDR3 protein. The sample lists nearly 400,000 distinct CDR3 sequences, just over 20% occurring once. The sequenced sample was PBMCs from the stem cell graft donor, obtained from the stem cell graft. The receptors shown here come from a human donor who donated a stem cell graft to a child with acute myeloid leukemia.

The V and J genes are TRBV27 and TRBJ2-1; D remains ambiguous. The CDR3 runs 16 residues. CDR1 and CDR2 (germline): MNHEY, SMNVEV (reference sequence). Trimming left V 5 bases short and J 0 bases short, with 14 bases between. This CDR3 reads CASSPTMPSSYNEQFF. DNA of the CDR3: TGTGCCAGCAGTCCGACCATGCCCAGCTCCTACAATGAGCAGTTCTTC.

In its sample, this clonotype was seen a few times. The chain carries TRBV5-1 and TRBJ2-3, with TRBD1 matching 8 bases. The CDR3 covers 16 residues. The junction had 10 bases not matched to a gene; V was cut back by 5 bases and J by 2 bases. Germline V gene lookup returns CDR1 SGHRS and CDR2 YFSETQ. The CDR3 DNA is TGCGCCAGCAGACGATCACAGGGGGTAGACACAGATACGCAGTATTTT. Translated, it gives CASRRSQGVDTDTQYF. The complete variable domain, with remaining parts taken from reference TRBV5-1 and TRBJ2-3, reads KAGVTQTPRYLIKTRGQQVTLSCSPISGHRSVSWYQQTPGQGLQFLFEYFSETQRNKGNFPGRFSGRQFSNSRSEMNVSTLELGDSALYLCASRRSQGVDTDTQYFGPGTRLTVL.

This clonotype was observed many times. J is TRBJ2-1 and V is TRBV20-1, with a tentative D call TRBD2 (5 bases). CDR1 is DFQATT and CDR2 is SNEGSKA in the germline V gene (reference sequence). This CDR3 spans 13 amino acids. V shed 3 bases and J shed 4 bases, with 10 bases lying between them. The CDR3 DNA reads as TGCAGTGCTAGCGGCGGGCGGTACAATGAGCAGTTCTTC. Protein sequence: CSASGGRYNEQFF.

The rearrangement links TRBV12-3 or TRBV12-4 to TRBJ2-1, with a tentative D call TRBD2 (5 bases). The length of the CDR3 is 14 residues. V lost 7 bases and J 5 bases, leaving 15 bases between the germline ends. The CDR3 DNA is TGTGCCAGCACCTCGGGAATTAAGAACAATGAGCAGTTCTTC. This sequence encodes CASTSGIKNNEQFF.

The V and J genes are TRBV29-1 and TRBJ1-2; D not certain. The CDR3 totals 12 residues. Trimming stripped 4 bases from V and 6 bases from J, with 12 bases between. The germline gives CDR1 SQVTM, CDR2 ANQGSEA. The CDR3: CSVGPRADGYTF. CDR3 in DNA: TGCAGCGTTGGGCCCCGGGCAGATGGCTACACCTTC.

Ten or more counts support this clonotype. This rearrangement joins TRBV20-1 to TRBJ2-7; a weak D match, TRBD1 (6 bases). Trimming took off 0 bases at V and 2 bases at J, with 8 bases between the two ends. The CDR3 is 13 residues long. Per the germline V gene, CDR1 is DFQATT and CDR2 is SNEGSKA (reference sequence). The CDR3 here is CSARDGGPYEQYF. CDR3 nucleotides: TGCAGTGCTAGAGATGGGGGCCCCTACGAGCAGTACTTC.

Only a few counts were recorded for this clonotype. At one end, the junction sequence differs from germline, possibly due to a read error. The rearrangement joins TRBV6-1 to TRBJ2-2, with D possibly being TRBD2 (7 bases). CDR1 MNHNS and CDR2 SASEGT come from the germline V gene. CDR3 length: 16 residues. CDR3 sequence reads: CASSKAGGGDTGELFF. CDR3 bases: TGTGCCAGCAGTAAAGCAGGCGGGGGCGACACCGGGGAGCTGTTTTTT.

J is TRBJ1-4 and V is TRBV25-1; no clear D. Germline CDR1 is MGHDK and CDR2 is SYGVNS. The V end lost 4 bases, the J end lost 2 bases, and 14 bases lay between the germline ends. The CDR3 spans 16 residues. As DNA, the CDR3 is TGTGCCAGCAGTGTTGGGAAGTGGCGTACTAATGAAAAACTGTTTTTT. Protein product: CASSVGKWRTNEKLFF.

The chain links TRBV7-9 to TRBJ2-7; weak D call: TRBD1 (6 bases). The CDR3 is made up of 13 amino acids. V was trimmed by 6 bases and J by 0 bases, leaving 9 bases between them. Germline V gives CDR1 SEHNR, CDR2 FQNEAQ (reference sequence). The CDR3 DNA is TGTGCCAGCAGATCAGGGGTCTCCTACGAGCAGTACTTC. This sequence encodes CASRSGVSYEQYF.

This clonotype appeared a few times. CDR3 bases: TGCGCCAGCAGCCAAGACCAGAGGGGGAAGGGCTCTGGGGCCAACGTCCTGACTTTC. This codes for CASSQDQRGKGSGANVLTF. The rearrangement links TRBV4-1 to TRBJ2-6, with a possible D match to TRBD1 (6 bases). The CDR3 has 19 residues. V lost 0 bases to trimming and J lost 0 bases, with 15 bases between them. Germline lookup yields CDR1 MGHRA and CDR2 YSYEKL.

The CDR3 here is CASSQEGWALQETQYF. The DNA for the CDR3 is TGTGCCAGCAGCCAAGAGGGTTGGGCCCTGCAAGAGACCCAGTACTTC. This rearrangement joins TRBV4-2 to TRBJ2-5; no clear D gene. Trimming took 0 bases from V and 2 from J, leaving 13 bases between them. The CDR3 has 16 residues. CDR1 LGHNA and CDR2 YNFKEQ come from the germline V gene.

The chain carries TRBV7-3 and TRBJ2-5, with a tentative D call TRBD2 (6 bases). CDR1 and CDR2 (germline): SGHTA, FQGTGA. Trimming removed 4 bases from V and 5 bases from J, with 14 bases in between. CDR3 size: 14 residues. In nucleotides, the CDR3 is TGTGCCAGCAGCTCCCACGGGGGTAGCGAGACCCAGTACTTC. This translates into CASSSHGGSETQYF.

The chain couples TRBV5-1 to TRBJ2-3; 7 nucleotides line up with TRBD1. The germline CDR1 and CDR2 sequences are SGHRS and YFSETQ. V lost 4 bases, J lost 0 bases, and 5 bases stayed unmatched. The CDR3 spans 15 residues. CDR3 amino acids: CASSGPGQSTDTQYF. For the CDR3, the DNA is TGCGCCAGCAGCGGGCCGGGACAGAGCACAGATACGCAGTATTTT.

This chain links TRBV25-1 with TRBJ1-1; D call uncertain. The CDR3 contains 13 residues. Trimming removed 3 bases from V and 2 bases from J, with 7 bases in between. In germline, CDR1 is MGHDK, CDR2 SYGVNS. In DNA, the CDR3 is TGTGCCAGCAGTGAGAAGGTAAACACTGAAGCTTTCTTT. It codes for CASSEKVNTEAFF.

This clonotype showed up just a few times. V gene TRBV7-9 combines with J gene TRBJ2-1, with D possibly TRBD1 on 6 matching bases. Germline lookup yields CDR1 SEHNR and CDR2 FQNEAQ (reference sequence). V lost 4 bases to trimming and J lost 5 bases, with 18 bases between them. The CDR3 spans 16 residues. CDR3 in DNA: TGTGCCAGCAGCTCTTCCGGGGACATGTGGGACAATGAGCAGTTCTTC. This gives the protein CASSSSGDMWDNEQFF.

The rearrangement uses TRBV5-1 and TRBJ1-2; D gene uncertain. This CDR3 contains 13 residues. Germline CDR1 and CDR2: SGHRS and YFSETQ. Trimming removed 0 bases from V and 8 bases from J, with 11 bases in between. The CDR3: CASSLDGLGGYTF. The CDR3 DNA reads as TGCGCCAGCAGCTTGGATGGCTTGGGAGGCTACACCTTC.

Many counts were recorded for this clonotype. This chain links TRBV29-1 with TRBJ2-5; TRBD2 aligns across 9 bases. This CDR3 region has 15 residues. CDR1 is SQVTM, CDR2 ANQGSEA, per germline. V was pared by 4 bases and J by 5 bases, with 11 bases of the junction left unmatched. The CDR3, as DNA: TGCAGCGTTGGTTGGTCTAGCGGGATTCGCGAGACCCAGTACTTC. It encodes CSVGWSSGIRETQYF.

This clonotype was detected only a few times. The chain links TRBV20-1 to TRBJ2-7; TRBD2 matches 9 bases. V lost 1 base to trimming and J lost 2 bases; unmatched junction nucleotides: 12. This CDR3 has 17 residues. CDR1 is DFQATT, CDR2 SNEGSKA, per germline (reference sequence). The CDR3 DNA reads as TGCAGTGCTAGAGTGGGACTAGCTCAAAGAGAGGCCTACGAGCAGTACTTC. The encoded protein is CSARVGLAQREAYEQYF.

V and J are TRBV7-9 and TRBJ2-3; D may be TRBD1 (6 bases). Germline V gene lookup returns CDR1 SEHNR and CDR2 FQNEAQ (reference sequence). The CDR3 extends over 13 amino acids. The germline V and J ends were trimmed by 5 bases and 4 bases, with 10 bases remaining between them. DNA for the CDR3: TGTGCCAGCAGCATTAGACAGGCAGATACGCAGTATTTT. This sequence encodes CASSIRQADTQYF. Full variable domain (rest looked up from reference TRBV7-9 and TRBJ2-3): DTGVSQNPRHKITKRGQNVTFRCDPISEHNRLYWYRQTLGQGPEFLTYFQNEAQLEKSRLLSDRFSAERPKGSFSTLEIQRTEQGDSAMYLCASSIRQADTQYFGPGTRLTVL.

V gene TRBV7-3 combines with J gene TRBJ2-7, with D possibly being TRBD1 or TRBD2 (5 bases each). V lost 0 bases and J 2 bases, leaving 8 bases between the germline ends. This CDR3 contains 14 residues. CDR1 is SGHTA and CDR2 is FQGTGA in the germline V gene. CDR3 protein: CASSLTQGPYEQYF. In nucleotides, the CDR3 is TGTGCCAGCAGCTTAACCCAGGGACCCTACGAGCAGTACTTC.